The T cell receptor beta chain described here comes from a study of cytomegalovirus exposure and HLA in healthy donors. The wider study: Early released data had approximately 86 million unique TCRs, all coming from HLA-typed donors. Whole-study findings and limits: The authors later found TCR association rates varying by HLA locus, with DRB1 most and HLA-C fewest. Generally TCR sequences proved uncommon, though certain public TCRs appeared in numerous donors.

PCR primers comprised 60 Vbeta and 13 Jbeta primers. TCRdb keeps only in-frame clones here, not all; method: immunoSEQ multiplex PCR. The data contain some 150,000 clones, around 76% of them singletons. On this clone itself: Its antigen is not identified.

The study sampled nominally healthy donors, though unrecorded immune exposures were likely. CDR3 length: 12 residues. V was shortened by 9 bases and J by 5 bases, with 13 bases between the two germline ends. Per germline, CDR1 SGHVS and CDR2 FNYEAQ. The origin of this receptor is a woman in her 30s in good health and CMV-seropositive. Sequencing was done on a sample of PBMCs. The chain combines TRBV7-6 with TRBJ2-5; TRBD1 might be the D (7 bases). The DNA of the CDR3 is TGTGCCAGTGGGGACAGCGGGGAGACCCAGTACTTC. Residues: CASGDSGETQYF. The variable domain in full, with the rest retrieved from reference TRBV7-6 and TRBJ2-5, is GAGVSQSPRYKVTKRGQDVALRCDPISGHVSLYWYRQALGQGPEFLTYFNYEAQQDKSGLPNDRFSAERPEGSISTLTIQRTEQRDSAMYRCASGDSGETQYFGPGTRLLVL.